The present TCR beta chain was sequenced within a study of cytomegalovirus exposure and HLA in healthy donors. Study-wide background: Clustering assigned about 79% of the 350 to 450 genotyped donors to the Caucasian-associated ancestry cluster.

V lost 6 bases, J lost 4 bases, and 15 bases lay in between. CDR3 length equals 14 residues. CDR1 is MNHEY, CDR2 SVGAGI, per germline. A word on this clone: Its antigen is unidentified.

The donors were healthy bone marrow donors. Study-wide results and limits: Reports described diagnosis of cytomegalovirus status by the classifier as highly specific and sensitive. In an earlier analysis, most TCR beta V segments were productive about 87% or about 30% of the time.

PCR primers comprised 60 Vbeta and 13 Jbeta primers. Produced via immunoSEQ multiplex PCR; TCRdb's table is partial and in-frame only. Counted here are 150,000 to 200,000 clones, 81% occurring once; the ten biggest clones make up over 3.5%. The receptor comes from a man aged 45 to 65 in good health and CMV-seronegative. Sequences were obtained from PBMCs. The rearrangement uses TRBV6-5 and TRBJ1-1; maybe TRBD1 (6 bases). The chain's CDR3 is CASSRVGAPTEAFF. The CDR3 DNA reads TGTGCCAGCAGCAGAGTGGGGGCGCCCACTGAAGCTTTCTTT.